The 9 T cell receptor beta chains presented below share a single source sample, sequenced in a study of blood T cell repertoires in COVID-19. Sequenced by immunoSEQ multiplex PCR; TCRdb stores in-frame clones only, minus some. The data contain 35,000 to 45,000 clones, approximately 91% of them singletons. The specimen sequenced was peripheral blood. The source of these receptors is a human donor in a cohort sampled during active COVID-19.

This chain connects TRBV5-1 to TRBJ1-1; 8 bases are a match to TRBD1. The CDR3 runs to 11 residues. CDR1 is SGHRS and CDR2 is YFSETQ in the germline V gene. J gave up 9 bases and V 7 bases, and 5 bases lay outside the gene matches. In nucleotides, the CDR3 is TGCGCCAGCGTGGGGGACAGGCAAGCTTTCTTT. Its translation is CASVGDRQAFF. Combining the CDR3 with reference TRBV5-1 and TRBJ1-1 gives the whole variable domain KAGVTQTPRYLIKTRGQQVTLSCSPISGHRSVSWYQQTPGQGLQFLFEYFSETQRNKGNFPGRFSGRQFSNSRSEMNVSTLELGDSALYLCASVGDRQAFFGQGTRLTVV.

The CDR3 DNA reads as TGTGCCAGCAGTTACACAGGGAGCTACAATGAGCAGTTCTTC. Translating it yields CASSYTGSYNEQFF. The chain is built from TRBV6-5 and TRBJ2-1; perhaps TRBD1 as D (6 bases). Germline assignment: CDR1 MNHEY and CDR2 SVGAGI. V was clipped by 2 bases and J by 3 bases, with 8 bases between them. This CDR3 has 14 amino acids.

CDR3 protein: CASSQPPQVNTQYF. The CDR3 coding sequence is TGTGCCAGCAGCCAGCCCCCCCAGGTTAATACGCAGTATTTT. The chain employs TRBV3-1 (or the pseudogene TRBV3-2) and TRBJ2-3; the D is unclear. The germline V gene has CDR1 LGHDT and CDR2 YNNKEL (reference sequence). The CDR3 runs to 14 residues. Trimming removed 3 bases at V and 7 bases at J, with 14 bases between.

The rearrangement links TRBV19 to TRBJ1-2, with D unclear. Trimming stripped 4 bases from V and 0 bases from J, with 15 bases between. Germline values: CDR1 LNHDA, CDR2 SQIVND (reference sequence). The CDR3 is 16 amino acids. The CDR3 nucleotides are TGTGCCAGTAGTAGCCCCGTAGGGAGACCTAACTATGGCTACACCTTC. Amino acid sequence: CASSSPVGRPNYGYTF.

In its sample, this clone was seen a few times. The V call is TRBV6-5, the J call TRBJ2-1; maybe TRBD1 (6 bases). The CDR3 sequence is 14 residues long. Germline CDR1 MNHEY, CDR2 SVGAGI. V lost 0 bases and J lost 9, with 12 bases in between. The CDR3 DNA sequence: TGTGCCAGCAGTTACTCATGGGGGCTGAGTGAGCAGTTCTTC. Residues: CASSYSWGLSEQFF.

This chain joins TRBV5-1 and TRBJ2-7; 9 nucleotides match TRBD1. V was clipped by 4 bases and J by 7 bases; unmatched bases: 12. The length of the CDR3 is 15 residues. CDR1 is SGHRS, CDR2 YFSETQ, per germline. Written as DNA, the CDR3 is TGCGCCAGCAGCGCCTCACTACAGGGGGCGGGAGAGCAGTACTTC. This translates into CASSASLQGAGEQYF.

V usage is TRBV11-2 and J usage is TRBJ1-5, with 7 bases identical to TRBD1. CDR1 and CDR2 (germline): SGHAT, FQNNGV. The CDR3 sequence is 14 residues long. The V segment lost 5 bases and the J segment 3 bases; nucleotides outside the gene matches: 4. DNA for the CDR3: TGTGCCAGCAGCCCAGGGACAGACAATCAGCCCCAGCATTTT. Encoded protein: CASSPGTDNQPQHF.

A remark on this clone: The junction and the germline gene differ at one end; a read error may be behind it. The V and J genes are TRBV3-1 (or the pseudogene TRBV3-2) and TRBJ1-2, with 10 positions matching TRBD1. Germline CDR1 LGHDT, CDR2 YNNKEL (reference sequence). The CDR3 has 12 residues. The CDR3 DNA reads as TGTGCCAGCAGCCTCCGGACAGGGGGTATCGGTTTC. It specifies CASSLRTGGIGF.

The rearrangement links TRBV7-8 to TRBJ1-5; 11 bases line up with TRBD1. The CDR3 runs 17 residues. Germline V gene lookup returns CDR1 SGHVS and CDR2 FQNEAQ. Trimming took 1 base from V and 6 from J; bases not matched to a gene: 8. The DNA of the CDR3 is TGTGCCAGCAGCTTAGTAAAGGACAGGGGGCTGAGTCAGCCCCAGCATTTT. Amino acid sequence: CASSLVKDRGLSQPQHF.